The 8 T cell receptor beta chains given below trace back to one sample, sequenced in a study of T cells after yellow fever vaccination. TCRdb itself ran the 5' RACE reads through MiXCR, one entry per CDR3 protein. The sample lists about 630,000 distinct CDR3 sequences; over 9% were seen once. This specimen consisted of PBMCs, obtained on the day of the yellow fever booster vaccination. The receptors stem from a man aged 25-45 years who received the YFV17D yellow fever vaccine.

The chain links TRBV29-1 to TRBJ2-5; weak D call: TRBD1 (6 bases). Trimming removed 4 bases from V and 7 bases from J, with 16 bases in between. The CDR3 length is 13 residues. CDR1 and CDR2 (germline): SQVTM, ANQGSEA. In DNA, the CDR3 is TGCAGCGTTGGAGGGTCTCGAGGGGGGACCCAGTACTTC. This codes for CSVGGSRGGTQYF.

The rearrangement links TRBV7-2 to TRBJ1-1; no clear D. In germline, CDR1 is SGHTA, CDR2 FQGNSA. The CDR3 is made up of 13 amino acids. V shed 2 bases and J shed 4 bases, with 8 bases lying between them. The CDR3 loop reads CASSLRLSTEAFF. The CDR3 DNA reads as TGTGCCAGCAGCTTACGTTTGAGCACTGAAGCTTTCTTT.

The CDR3 reads CASSVTSGRYNEQFF. The DNA of the CDR3 is TGTGCCAGCAGCGTAACTAGCGGACGCTACAATGAGCAGTTCTTC. V and J are TRBV7-9 and TRBJ2-1; 8 nucleotides agree with TRBD2. The CDR3 totals 15 residues. The J segment lost 3 bases and the V segment lost 5 bases, leaving 6 bases of the junction unmatched. Germline V gives CDR1 SEHNR, CDR2 FQNEAQ (reference sequence).

With respect to this clonotype: At one boundary the junction diverges from the germline segment, which might be a read error. The chain uses TRBV4-3 and TRBJ2-2; 9 bases map to TRBD1. Germline V gives CDR1 LGHNA, CDR2 YSLEER. CDR3 length: 15 amino acids. Here the CDR3 DNA reads TGCGCCAGCAGCCATAAGACAGGGGGGGTCGGGGAGCTGTCTTTT. Protein product: CASSHKTGGVGELSF.

This clonotype was counted between two and nine times. The genes are TRBV18 and TRBJ1-5; D gene uncertain. Trimming stripped 2 bases from V and 4 bases from J, with 9 bases between. The CDR3 runs 14 residues. CDR1 KGHSH and CDR2 LQKENI come from the germline V gene. CDR3 sequence (DNA): TGTGCCAGCTCACCAGATGCGGGGAATCAGCCCCAGCATTTT. Protein: CASSPDAGNQPQHF.

This clonotype was counted between two and nine times. The chain uses TRBV7-2 and TRBJ2-5, with D unclear. The CDR3 spans 14 residues. Trimming removed 1 base at V and 5 bases at J, with 11 bases between. Germline assignment: CDR1 SGHTA and CDR2 FQGNSA. CDR3 loop: CASSLVVGVETQYF. CDR3 DNA sequence: TGTGCCAGCAGCTTAGTTGTTGGAGTTGAGACCCAGTACTTC.

V and J are TRBV5-6 and TRBJ1-5; TRBD1 matches 9 bases. Germline V lookup: CDR1 SGHDT, CDR2 YYEEEE. There are 15 residues in the CDR3. J lost 6 bases, V lost 0 bases, and 4 bases had no gene match. The CDR3 sequence is CASSLGPTGGQPQHF. CDR3 nucleotides: TGTGCCAGCAGCTTGGGCCCGACAGGGGGTCAGCCCCAGCATTTT.

This clonotype was picked up a small number of times. This sequence joins TRBV7-9 and TRBJ2-1; TRBD1 matches 7 bases. Looked up from germline, CDR1 is SEHNR and CDR2 is FQNEAQ (reference sequence). J lost 9 bases, V lost 5 bases, and 10 bases had no gene match. The CDR3 sequence is 14 residues long. CDR3 nucleotides: TGTGCCAGCAGCCCGACAGGGATGACAAGTGAGCAGTTCTTC. Translating it yields CASSPTGMTSEQFF.